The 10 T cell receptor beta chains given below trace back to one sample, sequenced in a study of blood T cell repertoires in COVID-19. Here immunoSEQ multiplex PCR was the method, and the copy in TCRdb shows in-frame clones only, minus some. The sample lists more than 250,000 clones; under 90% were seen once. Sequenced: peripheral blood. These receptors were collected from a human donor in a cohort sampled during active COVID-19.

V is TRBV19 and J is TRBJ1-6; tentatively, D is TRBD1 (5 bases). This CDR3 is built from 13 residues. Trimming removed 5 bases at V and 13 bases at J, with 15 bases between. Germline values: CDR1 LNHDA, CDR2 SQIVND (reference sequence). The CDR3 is CASSPQTEAPLHF. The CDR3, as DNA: TGTGCCAGTAGTCCCCAGACAGAAGCGCCCCTCCACTTT. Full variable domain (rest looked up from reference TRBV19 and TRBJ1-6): DGGITQSPKYLFRKEGQNVTLSCEQNLNHDAMYWYRQDPGQGLRLIYYSQIVNDFQKGDIAEGYSVSREKKESFPLTVTSAQKNPTAFYLCASSPQTEAPLHFGNGTRLTVT.

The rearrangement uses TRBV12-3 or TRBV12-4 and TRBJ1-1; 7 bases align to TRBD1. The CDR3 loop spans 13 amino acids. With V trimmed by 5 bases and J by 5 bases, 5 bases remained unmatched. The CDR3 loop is CASSTTGVTEAFF. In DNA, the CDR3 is TGTGCCAGCAGTACAACAGGGGTAACTGAAGCTTTCTTT.

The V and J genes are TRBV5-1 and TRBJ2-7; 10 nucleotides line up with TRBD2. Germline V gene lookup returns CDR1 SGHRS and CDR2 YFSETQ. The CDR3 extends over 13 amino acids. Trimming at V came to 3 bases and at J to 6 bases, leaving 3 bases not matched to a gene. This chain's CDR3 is CASSSLAGSEQYF. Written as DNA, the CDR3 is TGCGCCAGCAGCTCACTAGCGGGAAGCGAGCAGTACTTC.

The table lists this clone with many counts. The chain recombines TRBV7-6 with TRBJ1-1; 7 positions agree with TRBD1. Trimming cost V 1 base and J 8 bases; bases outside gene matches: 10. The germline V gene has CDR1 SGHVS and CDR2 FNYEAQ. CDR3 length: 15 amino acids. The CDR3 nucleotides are TGTGCCAGCAGCTTAGTCGCCGGGACAGCGATCGAAGCTTTCTTT. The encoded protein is CASSLVAGTAIEAFF. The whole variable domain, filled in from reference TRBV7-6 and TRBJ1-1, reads GAGVSQSPRYKVTKRGQDVALRCDPISGHVSLYWYRQALGQGPEFLTYFNYEAQQDKSGLPNDRFSAERPEGSISTLTIQRTEQRDSAMYRCASSLVAGTAIEAFFGQGTRLTVV.

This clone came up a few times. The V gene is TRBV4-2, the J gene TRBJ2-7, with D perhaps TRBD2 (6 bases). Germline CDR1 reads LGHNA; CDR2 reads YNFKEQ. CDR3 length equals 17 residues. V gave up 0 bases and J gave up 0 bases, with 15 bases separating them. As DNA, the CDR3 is TGTGCCAGCAGCCAAGATATAGTGGGGGGAGCCTCCTACGAGCAGTACTTC. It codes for CASSQDIVGGASYEQYF.

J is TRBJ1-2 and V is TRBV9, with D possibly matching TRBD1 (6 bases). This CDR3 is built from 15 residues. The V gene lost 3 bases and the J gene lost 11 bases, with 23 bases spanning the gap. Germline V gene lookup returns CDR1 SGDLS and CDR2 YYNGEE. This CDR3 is CASSERTDPLVGYTF. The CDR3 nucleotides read TGTGCCAGCAGCGAACGGACAGACCCCCTAGTCGGATACACCTTC.

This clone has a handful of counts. The CDR3 here is CASRREQNTEAFF. DNA of the CDR3: TGTGCCAGCAGGCGAGAGCAAAACACTGAAGCTTTCTTT. The V and J genes are TRBV5-4 and TRBJ1-1; D is ambiguous. The V gene's germline CDR1 is SGHNT and CDR2 YYREEE (reference sequence). This CDR3 comprises 13 residues. Trimming stripped 5 bases from V and 2 bases from J, with 10 bases between. The complete variable domain, with remaining parts taken from reference TRBV5-4 and TRBJ1-1, reads ETGVTQSPTHLIKTRGQQVTLRCSSQSGHNTVSWYQQALGQGPQFIFQYYREEENGRGNFPPRFSGLQFPNYSSELNVNALELDDSALYLCASRREQNTEAFFGQGTRLTVV.

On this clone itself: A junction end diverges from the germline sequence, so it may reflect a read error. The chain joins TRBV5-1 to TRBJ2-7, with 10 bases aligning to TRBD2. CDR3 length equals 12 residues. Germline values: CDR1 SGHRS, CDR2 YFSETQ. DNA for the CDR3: TGCGCCAGCAGCCAGTACGGGACTAGCGAGATCTTC. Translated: CASSQYGTSEIF. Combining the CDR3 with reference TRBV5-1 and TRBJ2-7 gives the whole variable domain KAGVTQTPRYLIKTRGQQVTLSCSPISGHRSVSWYQQTPGQGLQFLFEYFSETQRNKGNFPGRFSGRQFSNSRSEMNVSTLELGDSALYLCASSQYGTSEIFGPGTRLTVT.

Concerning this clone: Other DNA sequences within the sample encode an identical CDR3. The CDR3 coding sequence is TGTGCCAGCAGTTACTCGGAGGGTGCCGGGGAGCTGTTTTTT. Amino acids: CASSYSEGAGELFF. The chain employs TRBV6-5 and TRBJ2-2; D possibly corresponds to TRBD2 (6 bases). The V and J ends lost 0 bases and 6 bases respectively, with 8 bases between them. This CDR3 contains 14 residues. Germline-derived CDR1 and CDR2 are MNHEY and SVGAGI.

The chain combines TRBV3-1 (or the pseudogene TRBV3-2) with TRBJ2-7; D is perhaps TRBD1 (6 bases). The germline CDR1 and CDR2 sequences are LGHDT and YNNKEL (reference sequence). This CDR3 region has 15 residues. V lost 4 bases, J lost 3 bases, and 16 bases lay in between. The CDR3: CASSLRYRENYEQYF. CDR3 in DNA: TGTGCCAGCAGCCTACGTTACAGGGAGAACTACGAGCAGTACTTC.